The present T cell receptor (beta chain) was sequenced within a study of blood T cell repertoires in COVID-19. Generated by immunoSEQ multiplex PCR, the TCRdb table keeps only in-frame clones and is missing some. This sample has roughly 73,000 clones, with 75% to 85% found just once. Input material: peripheral blood. The sequence was obtained from a woman aged 70 to 79 with acute or convalescent COVID-19.

The CDR3 sequence: CARTHLWQVRWSNQPQHF. CDR3 sequence (DNA): TGTGCCAGAACCCACTTGTGGCAGGTTCGTTGGAGCAATCAGCCCCAGCATTTT. The chain links TRBV21-1 to TRBJ1-5; the table's D call TRBD1 went unverified against the DNA. TRBV21-1 is a pseudogene. CDR3 size: 18 residues.